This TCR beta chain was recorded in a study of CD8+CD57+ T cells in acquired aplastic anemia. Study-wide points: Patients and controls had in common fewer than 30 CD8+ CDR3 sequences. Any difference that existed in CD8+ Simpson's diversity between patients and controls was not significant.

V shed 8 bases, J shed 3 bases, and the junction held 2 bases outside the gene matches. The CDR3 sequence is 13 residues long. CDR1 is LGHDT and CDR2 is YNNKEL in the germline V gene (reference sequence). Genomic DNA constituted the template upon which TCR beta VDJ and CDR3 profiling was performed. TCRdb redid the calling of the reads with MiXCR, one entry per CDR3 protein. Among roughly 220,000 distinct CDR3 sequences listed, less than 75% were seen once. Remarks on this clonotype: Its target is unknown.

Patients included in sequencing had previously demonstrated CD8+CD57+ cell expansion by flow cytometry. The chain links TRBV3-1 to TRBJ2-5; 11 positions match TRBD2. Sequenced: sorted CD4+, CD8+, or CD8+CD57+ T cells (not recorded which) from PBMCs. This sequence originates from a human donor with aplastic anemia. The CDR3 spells CASQGLAEETQYF. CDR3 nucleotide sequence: TGTGCCAGCCAGGGACTAGCGGAAGAGACCCAGTACTTC.